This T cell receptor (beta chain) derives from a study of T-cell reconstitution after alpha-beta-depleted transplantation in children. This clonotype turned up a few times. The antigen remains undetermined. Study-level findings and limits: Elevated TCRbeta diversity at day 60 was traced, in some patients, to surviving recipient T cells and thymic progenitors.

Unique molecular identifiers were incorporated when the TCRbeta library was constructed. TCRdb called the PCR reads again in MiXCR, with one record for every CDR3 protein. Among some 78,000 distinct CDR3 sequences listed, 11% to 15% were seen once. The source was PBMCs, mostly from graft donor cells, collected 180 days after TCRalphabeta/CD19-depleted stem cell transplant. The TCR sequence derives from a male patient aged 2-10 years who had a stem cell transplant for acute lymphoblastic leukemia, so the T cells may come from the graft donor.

The CDR3: CSASPLAGVHFF. In DNA form, the CDR3 reads TGCAGTGCTAGTCCCCTAGCGGGAGTACACTTCTTC. The V and J genes are TRBV20-1 and TRBJ2-1; 10 positions agree with TRBD2. Germline V gene data show CDR1 as DFQATT and CDR2 as SNEGSKA (reference sequence). The CDR3 covers 12 residues. Trimming cost V 3 bases and J 16 bases; bases outside gene matches: 9.